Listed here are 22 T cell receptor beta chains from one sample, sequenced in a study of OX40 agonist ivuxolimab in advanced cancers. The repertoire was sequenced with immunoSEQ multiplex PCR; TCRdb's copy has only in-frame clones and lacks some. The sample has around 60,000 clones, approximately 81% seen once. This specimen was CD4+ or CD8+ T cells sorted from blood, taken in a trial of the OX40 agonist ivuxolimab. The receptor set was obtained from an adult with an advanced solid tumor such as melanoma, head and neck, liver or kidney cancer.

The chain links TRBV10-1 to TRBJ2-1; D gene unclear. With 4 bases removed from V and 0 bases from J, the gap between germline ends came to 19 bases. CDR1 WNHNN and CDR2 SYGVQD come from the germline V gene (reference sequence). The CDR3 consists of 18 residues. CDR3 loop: CASSVHFLTLSSYNEQFF. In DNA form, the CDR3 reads TGCGCCAGCAGTGTCCACTTCCTCACCTTGAGCTCCTACAATGAGCAGTTCTTC.

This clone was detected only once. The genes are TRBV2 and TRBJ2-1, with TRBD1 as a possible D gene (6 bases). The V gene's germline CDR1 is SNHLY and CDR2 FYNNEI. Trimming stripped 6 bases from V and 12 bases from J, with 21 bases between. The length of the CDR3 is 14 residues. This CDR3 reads CASRKPTGPRGQFF. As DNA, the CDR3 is TGTGCCAGCAGGAAGCCTACAGGGCCCAGGGGGCAGTTCTTC.

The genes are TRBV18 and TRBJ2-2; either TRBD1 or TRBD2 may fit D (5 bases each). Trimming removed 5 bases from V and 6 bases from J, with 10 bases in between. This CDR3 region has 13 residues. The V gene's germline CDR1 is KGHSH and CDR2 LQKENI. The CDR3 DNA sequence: TGTGCCAGCTCATTCCAGGGAGCCGGGGAGCTGTTTTTT. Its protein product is CASSFQGAGELFF.

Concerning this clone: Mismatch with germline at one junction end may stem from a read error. This CDR3 is CASSLAGLAGSNEQFF. The CDR3 bases are TGTGCTAGCAGCTTAGCTGGACTAGCGGGATCCAATGAGCAGTTCTTC. The rearrangement joins TRBV7-7 to TRBJ2-1, with 12 nucleotides matching TRBD2. Germline CDR1 SSHAT, CDR2 FNYEAQ (reference sequence). This CDR3 is built from 16 residues.

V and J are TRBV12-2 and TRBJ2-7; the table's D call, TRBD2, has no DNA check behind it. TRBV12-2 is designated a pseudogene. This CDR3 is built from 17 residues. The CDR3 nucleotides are TGTGCAAGTCGCTTAGCGAGGGGAGGCGGGCTGCCCTACGAGCAGTACGTC. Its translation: CASRLARGGGLPYEQYV.

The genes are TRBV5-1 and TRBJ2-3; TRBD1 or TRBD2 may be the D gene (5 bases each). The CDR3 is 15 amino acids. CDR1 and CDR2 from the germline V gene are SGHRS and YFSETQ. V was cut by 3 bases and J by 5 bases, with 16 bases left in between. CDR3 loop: CASSYRDPQRDTQYF. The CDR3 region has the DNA TGCGCCAGCAGCTACCGGGACCCCCAGCGAGATACGCAGTATTTT. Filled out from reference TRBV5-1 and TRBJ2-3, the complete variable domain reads KAGVTQTPRYLIKTRGQQVTLSCSPISGHRSVSWYQQTPGQGLQFLFEYFSETQRNKGNFPGRFSGRQFSNSRSEMNVSTLELGDSALYLCASSYRDPQRDTQYFGPGTRLTVL.

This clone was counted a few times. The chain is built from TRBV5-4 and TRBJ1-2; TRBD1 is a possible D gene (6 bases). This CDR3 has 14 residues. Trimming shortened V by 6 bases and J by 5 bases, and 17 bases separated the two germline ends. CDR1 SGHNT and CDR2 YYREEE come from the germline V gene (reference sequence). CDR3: CASKNGQTTYGYTF. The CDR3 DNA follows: TGTGCCAGCAAAAACGGACAGACCACGTATGGCTACACCTTC.

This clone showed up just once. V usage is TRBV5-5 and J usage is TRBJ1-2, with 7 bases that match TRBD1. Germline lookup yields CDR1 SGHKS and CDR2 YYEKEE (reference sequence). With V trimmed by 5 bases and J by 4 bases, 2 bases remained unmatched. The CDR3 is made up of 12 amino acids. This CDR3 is CASRRDSYGYTF. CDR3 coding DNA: TGTGCCAGCAGGAGGGACAGCTATGGCTACACCTTC. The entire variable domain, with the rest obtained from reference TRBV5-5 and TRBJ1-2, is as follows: DAGVTQSPTHLIKTRGQQVTLRCSPISGHKSVSWYQQVLGQGPQFIFQYYEKEERGRGNFPDRFSARQFPNYSSELNVNALLLGDSALYLCASRRDSYGYTFGSGTRLTVV.

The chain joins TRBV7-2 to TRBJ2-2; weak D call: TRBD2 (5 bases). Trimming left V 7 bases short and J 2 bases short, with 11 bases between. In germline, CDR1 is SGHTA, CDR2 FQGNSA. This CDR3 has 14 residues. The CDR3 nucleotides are TGTGCCAGCACAGAGGGTCCTAACACCGGGGAGCTGTTTTTT. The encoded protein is CASTEGPNTGELFF.

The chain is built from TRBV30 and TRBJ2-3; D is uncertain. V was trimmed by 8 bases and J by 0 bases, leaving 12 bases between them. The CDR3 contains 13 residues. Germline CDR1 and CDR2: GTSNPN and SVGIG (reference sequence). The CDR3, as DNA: TGTGCCATAGACTTGTTAAGCACAGATACGCAGTATTTT. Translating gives CAIDLLSTDTQYF.

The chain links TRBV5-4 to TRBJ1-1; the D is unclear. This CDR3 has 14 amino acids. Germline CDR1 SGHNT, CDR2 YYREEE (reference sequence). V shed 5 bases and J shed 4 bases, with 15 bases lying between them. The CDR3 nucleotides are TGTGCCAGCAGGGCGGAGGGATACGGCACTGAAGCTTTCTTT. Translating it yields CASRAEGYGTEAFF.

CDR3 nucleotide sequence: TGTGCCAGTAGTATCTGGGGCAGGACGCCCTATGGCTACACCTTC. Amino acid sequence: CASSIWGRTPYGYTF. V gene TRBV19 combines with J gene TRBJ1-2; a possible D gene is TRBD1 (5 bases). CDR3 length: 15 amino acids. CDR1 and CDR2 (germline): LNHDA, SQIVND (reference sequence). The V end was cut by 3 bases, the J end by 4 bases, with 15 bases between.

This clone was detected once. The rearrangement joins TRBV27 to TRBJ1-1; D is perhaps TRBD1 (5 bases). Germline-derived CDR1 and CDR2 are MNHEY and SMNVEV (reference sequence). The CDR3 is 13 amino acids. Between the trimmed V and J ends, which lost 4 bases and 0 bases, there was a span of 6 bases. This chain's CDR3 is CASSWGLNTEAFF. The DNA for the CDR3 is TGTGCCAGCAGTTGGGGCCTGAACACTGAAGCTTTCTTT.

CDR3 residues: CASSPDLGNTEAFF. The CDR3 bases are TGCGCCAGCAGCCCCGACCTTGGGAACACTGAAGCTTTCTTT. The chain recombines TRBV4-1 with TRBJ1-1; D gene uncertain. With 4 bases removed from V and 1 base from J, the gap between germline ends came to 10 bases. This CDR3 region has 14 residues. Germline values: CDR1 MGHRA, CDR2 YSYEKL.

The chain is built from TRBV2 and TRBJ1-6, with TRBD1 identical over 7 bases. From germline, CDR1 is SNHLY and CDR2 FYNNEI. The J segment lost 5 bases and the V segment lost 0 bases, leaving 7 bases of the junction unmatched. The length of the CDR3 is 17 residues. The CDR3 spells CASSEATPGGDNSPLHF. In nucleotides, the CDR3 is TGTGCCAGCAGTGAAGCAACTCCAGGGGGGGATAATTCACCCCTCCACTTT.

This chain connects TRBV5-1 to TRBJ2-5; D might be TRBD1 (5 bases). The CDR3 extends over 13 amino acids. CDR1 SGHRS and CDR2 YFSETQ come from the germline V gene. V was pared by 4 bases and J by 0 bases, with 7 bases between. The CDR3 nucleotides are TGCGCCAGCAGCCCGACAGACCAAGAGACCCAGTACTTC. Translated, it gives CASSPTDQETQYF. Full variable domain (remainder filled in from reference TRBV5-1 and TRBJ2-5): KAGVTQTPRYLIKTRGQQVTLSCSPISGHRSVSWYQQTPGQGLQFLFEYFSETQRNKGNFPGRFSGRQFSNSRSEMNVSTLELGDSALYLCASSPTDQETQYFGPGTRLLVL.

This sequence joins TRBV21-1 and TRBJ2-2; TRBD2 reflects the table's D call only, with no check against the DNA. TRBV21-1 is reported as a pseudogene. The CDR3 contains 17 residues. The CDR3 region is CASSKSSASANTGELFF. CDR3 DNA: TGTGCCAGCAGCAAATCTTCGGCTAGCGCTAACACCGGGGAGCTGTTTTTT.

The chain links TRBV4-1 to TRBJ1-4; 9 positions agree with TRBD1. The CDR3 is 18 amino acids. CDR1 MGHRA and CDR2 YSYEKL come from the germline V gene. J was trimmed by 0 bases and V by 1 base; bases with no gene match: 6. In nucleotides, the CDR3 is TGCGCCAGCAGCCAAGGGGGGGGACAGGGCTCAACTAATGAAAAACTGTTTTTT. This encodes CASSQGGGQGSTNEKLFF.

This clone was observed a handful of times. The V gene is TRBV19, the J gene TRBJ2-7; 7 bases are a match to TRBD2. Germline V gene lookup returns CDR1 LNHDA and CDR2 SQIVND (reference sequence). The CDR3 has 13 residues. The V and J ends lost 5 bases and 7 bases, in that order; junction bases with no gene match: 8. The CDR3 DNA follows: TGTGCCAGTAGTGTTCGGGGTAGCGGGGAGCAGTACGTC. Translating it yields CASSVRGSGEQYV.

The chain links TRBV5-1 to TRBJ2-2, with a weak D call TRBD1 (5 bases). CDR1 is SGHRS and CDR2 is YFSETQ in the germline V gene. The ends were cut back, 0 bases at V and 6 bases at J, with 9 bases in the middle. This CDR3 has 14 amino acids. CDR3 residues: CASSLEGWSGELFF. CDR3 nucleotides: TGCGCCAGCAGCTTGGAGGGGTGGTCCGGGGAGCTGTTTTTT.

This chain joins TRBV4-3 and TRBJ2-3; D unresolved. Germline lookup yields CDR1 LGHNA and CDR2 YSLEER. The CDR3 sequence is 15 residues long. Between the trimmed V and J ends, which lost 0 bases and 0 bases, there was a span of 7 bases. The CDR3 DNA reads TGCGCCAGCAGCCAAGATCCACCTAGCACAGATACGCAGTATTTT. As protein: CASSQDPPSTDTQYF.

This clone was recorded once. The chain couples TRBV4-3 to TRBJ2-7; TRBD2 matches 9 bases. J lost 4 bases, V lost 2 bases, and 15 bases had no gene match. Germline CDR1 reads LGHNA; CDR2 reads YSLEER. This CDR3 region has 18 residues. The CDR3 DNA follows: TGCGCCAGCAGCCAAATGCTCGTTGGCGCGGGAGGGGTTTACGAGCAGTACTTC. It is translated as CASSQMLVGAGGVYEQYF.